The table lists the clone carrying this T cell receptor (beta chain) with a few counts. The data derive from a study of T-cell memory formation after mild COVID-19. The CDR3 contains 17 residues. V lost 5 bases to trimming and J lost 6 bases; unmatched junction nucleotides: 11. Germline V lookup: CDR1 SGHTA, CDR2 FQGNSA. From the 5' RACE reads, TCRdb called clonotypes with MiXCR, one entry per CDR3 protein. Among 350,000 to 500,000 distinct CDR3 sequences listed, more than 15% were seen once. The sequence derives from a young man who had mild COVID-19 (a few samples of this study predate the infection). Cell type and time point are not known. The sample consisted of PBMCs or a T cell subset sorted from them (not recorded which). This chain joins TRBV7-2 and TRBJ2-2; 11 bases map to TRBD1. Written as DNA, the CDR3 is TGTGCCAGCAGCGGACAGGGGGCGCCGGTCCCCGCCGGGGAGCTGTTTTTT. Its translation: CASSGQGAPVPAGELFF.